These 9 T cell receptor beta chains were all obtained from the same sample, sequenced in a study of CD8 T cells in Susac syndrome. The authors reverse transcribed roughly 0.5 to 1 ug RNA with random hexamers. TCRdb analysed the immunoSEQ multiplex PCR reads with MiXCR anew, one entry per CDR3 protein. Here the sample spans some 76,000 distinct CDR3 sequences, around 90% being singletons. Sample: CD8+ T cells from PBMCs. Every receptor here comes from a human donor with multiple sclerosis.

V gene TRBV25-1 combines with J gene TRBJ2-3, with D possibly being TRBD2 (5 bases). Germline V CDR1 and CDR2: MGHDK, SYGVNS. The CDR3 loop spans 16 amino acids. V shed 3 bases and J shed 0 bases, with 13 bases lying between them. CDR3 protein: CASSDSPAASTDTQYF. The CDR3 DNA reads as TGTGCCAGCAGTGACTCCCCAGCGGCCAGCACAGATACGCAGTATTTT.

The rearrangement links TRBV7-8 to TRBJ2-5; D gene ambiguous. The CDR3 totals 13 residues. V was trimmed by 4 bases and J by 5 bases, leaving 11 bases between them. Germline loops: CDR1 SGHVS, CDR2 FQNEAQ. CDR3 sequence: CASSSSLGETQYF. CDR3 DNA: TGTGCCAGCAGCTCCTCCCTGGGGGAGACCCAGTACTTC.

V and J are TRBV20-1 and TRBJ2-1; D ambiguous. V was clipped by 0 bases and J by 4 bases, with 10 bases between them. The CDR3 runs to 14 residues. Germline assignment: CDR1 DFQATT and CDR2 SNEGSKA (reference sequence). The CDR3 DNA reads as TGCAGTGCTAGAGATTTGTCGGCGTACAATGAGCAGTTCTTC. It is translated as CSARDLSAYNEQFF.

This clonotype was detected only a few times. The V call is TRBV4-1, the J call TRBJ2-2; 7 bases are a match to TRBD1. V was clipped by 4 bases and J by 0 bases; unmatched bases: 5. Germline-derived CDR1 and CDR2 are MGHRA and YSYEKL. The CDR3 is 16 residues long. The DNA for the CDR3 is TGCGCCAGCAGCCGATGGGACAGCACGAACACCGGGGAGCTGTTTTTT. This encodes CASSRWDSTNTGELFF.

The rearrangement links TRBV7-8 to TRBJ1-2; no reliable D call. Germline values: CDR1 SGHVS, CDR2 FQNEAQ. The CDR3 length is 13 residues. V was shortened by 1 base and J by 5 bases, with 8 bases between the two germline ends. As DNA, the CDR3 is TGTGCCAGCAGCTTAGGCGAGCTTTATGGCTACACCTTC. Translating gives CASSLGELYGYTF.

Of note for this clonotype: Relative to the germline gene, one junction end is altered; a read error may explain this. The chain uses TRBV7-9 and TRBJ1-4; D ambiguous. This CDR3 region has 13 residues. The germline CDR1 and CDR2 sequences are SEHNR and FQNEAQ (reference sequence). CDR3 region: CASSPPGLLGPIF. The CDR3 DNA is TGTGCCAGCAGCCCCCCCGGCCTCCTTGGGCCTATCTTT.

The J gene is TRBJ2-1, the V gene TRBV3-1; 14 bases align to TRBD2. Germline loops: CDR1 LGHDT, CDR2 YNNKEL (reference sequence). The CDR3 runs to 17 residues. Trimming took 8 bases from V and 2 from J; bases not matched to a gene: 8. The CDR3 protein is CASGLAGGPAAYNEQFF. CDR3 nucleotides: TGTGCCAGCGGACTAGCGGGAGGCCCCGCAGCCTACAATGAGCAGTTCTTC.

The V call is TRBV9, the J call TRBJ1-1, with TRBD1 as a possible D gene (6 bases). Trimming shortened V by 1 base and J by 0 bases, and 10 bases separated the two germline ends. The CDR3 totals 15 residues. Germline V gene data show CDR1 as SGDLS and CDR2 as YYNGEE. Written as DNA, the CDR3 is TGTGCCAGCAGCGTAAGCGGACAGATGAACACTGAAGCTTTCTTT. This sequence encodes CASSVSGQMNTEAFF.

Of note for this clonotype: At one end the junction does not follow the germline gene, possibly because of a read error. The CDR3 region has the DNA TGTGCCAGCAGCGGAGGACTCACCTACAATGAGCAGTTCTTT. Protein product: CASSGGLTYNEQFF. The V gene is TRBV27, the J gene TRBJ2-1; a possible D gene is TRBD2 (5 bases). The V gene's germline CDR1 is MNHEY and CDR2 SMNVEV (reference sequence). The CDR3 spans 14 residues.